This T cell receptor (beta chain) originates from a study of cytomegalovirus exposure and HLA in healthy donors. Study-wide background: There were 65 million to 85 million unique TCRs (from HLA-typed donors) in an early data release.

Note on this clone: As yet, its antigen is unknown.

Germline lookup yields CDR1 KGHSH and CDR2 LQKENI. The CDR3 sequence is 13 residues long. Trimming left V 3 bases short and J 5 bases short, with 10 bases between. The study, taken as a whole, reports: Both high specificity and high sensitivity reportedly marked the classifier's diagnosis of cytomegalovirus status. Highly shared sequence variants in one cluster were likely a sequencing artifact.

Primers included in the PCR were 60 Vbeta and 13 Jbeta primers. The method was immunoSEQ multiplex PCR; TCRdb's version includes in-frame clones alone and lacks a portion of them. This sample has tens of thousands of clones, with roughly 72% found just once. This receptor was identified in a man in his forties or fifties in good health and CMV-seronegative. Specimen: PBMCs. The chain links TRBV18 to TRBJ1-1, with D possibly matching TRBD1 (6 bases). CDR3: CASSPDSVTEAFF. Here the CDR3 DNA reads TGTGCCAGCTCACCGGACAGCGTTACTGAAGCTTTCTTT.